The sequence of this T cell receptor beta chain was determined in a study of identical twins (dated by TCRdb to about 2016). Study-wide context: To test whether fetal clonotypes persist, this study deep-sequenced TCR alpha and beta repertoires from monozygotic twins, from unrelated adults of various ages, and from cord blood. To rule out contamination, replicate twin experiments were performed at different times with different library preparation protocols.

Note on this clonotype: Its antigen remains unidentified. No base-level quality is on record; no much larger clone is a single base apart.

Receptor amplification or capture employed 5' RACE. Sequencing was carried out with an Illumina HiSeq 2000. Template switching added a universal primer binding site, and the final cDNA carried a unique molecular identifier that allowed TCR cDNA molecules to be counted accurately. First-strand cDNA for TCR alpha and beta chains was synthesized from specific primers in the conserved constant-segment region. Each cDNA library was double barcoded, with a SMART-Mk sample barcode plus Illumina barcodes, to control for contamination. TruSeq adapter sequences, together with Illumina sample barcodes, were added in two successive PCR steps. Sequencing of the TCR alpha and beta cDNA libraries was done on the Illumina HiSeq platform using custom primers. The authors' analysis ran thus. MiGEC was used to process raw reads and extract unique molecular identifiers, and MiXCR was used to find CDR3 positions. Recombination models were inferred per individual with the repgenHMM and IGoR tools using an EM algorithm. Shared clonotypes were analyzed with the tcR package in R, and sharing was normalized by the product of cloneset sizes. Out-of-frame nonproductive sequences were analyzed to study raw recombination free of thymic and clonal selection effects. TCRdb passed the public sequencing reads through fastp at Q25 and MiXCR, retaining productive beta sequences. Each CDR3 protein gets just one entry, which takes the most common genes and DNA from the rows behind it. TCRdb's processing, not the authors' own work, is the source of the V and J calls. The sample table contains fewer than 900,000 distinct CDR3 sequences; only one count was recorded for 15% to 20% of them. Together, the top ten hold roughly 13% of the sample.

All donors were healthy Caucasians. Three pairs of female monozygotic twins, all aged roughly 18 to 29 years, made up the twin cohort. Peripheral blood mononuclear cells were the source from which RNA for the TCR libraries was isolated. Points the paper makes about the study in general: Out-of-frame TCR alpha sequences shared between twins showed an excess of low generation-probability sequences compared with coincidental sharing between unrelated individuals. Recombination models systematically underestimated out-of-frame TCR alpha sharing in monozygotic twins but agreed with sharing between unrelated individuals. Abundant cord blood beta clonotypes had fewer insertions, young adult naive repertoires showed a similar but weaker trend, and memory repertoires showed no such trend. Because the same donors could not be followed over many years, the conclusions relied on cross-sectional statistical analysis. In beta out-of-frame sequences, excess twin sharing was weaker, because having fewer shared sequences lowered the signal-to-noise ratio. Invariant T cells such as MAIT and iNKT could partly confound zero-insertion analyses, though diverse VJ usage argued against this for most clonotypes.

These data also featured in a second study, about T cells expressing NK-cell markers. The second publication reports: Three sorted T-cell subsets (CD3+CD56+NKG2C+, CD3+CD56+NKG2C- and CD3+CD56-NKG2C+) from fewer than 10 donors had their TCR beta-chain repertoires profiled. Among the eight sequenced donors, only one was HCMV-seronegative, while the other seven were HCMV-seropositive. In several experiments an anti-gammadeltaTCR antibody was added to restrict sorting to alphabetaTCR-expressing T cells. In six donors, the dominant CD3+CD56+NKG2C+ clonotypes were found to rank among the top 10 CD8+ clonotypes and to make up about 1.0-8% of CD8+ T cells. Those dominant clonotypes were again the most abundant among CD3+CD56-NKG2C+ cells in four donors, at about 25-65%. It remained unclear whether the expanded NKG2C-expressing T cell clones were specific for HCMV antigens. Randomly selected healthy volunteers, three men and five women, were used as the eight sequenced donors. HCMV serostatus was determined by detecting HCMV-specific IgG in serum with a commercial ELISA kit. Bulk peripheral blood T-cell repertoires were additionally sequenced from unsorted PBMC for several donors. Reads were demultiplexed and grouped by UMI with MIGEC, and clonotypes were assembled and quantified with MiTCR. Only TCR cDNA sequences supported by at least two reads were kept to exclude erroneous sequences. Downstream repertoire analysis used the tcR package, and clonotypes were matched across fractions by CDR3 nucleotide sequence plus V segment. Antigen specificity was annotated against VDJdb with VDJmatch, allowing one amino acid substitution in CDR3.

Source material: PBMCs. This clonotype was sampled from a young woman in good health.

Here is the DNA: TGCGCCAGCAGCTTTTCCCGGGAATTTGGGCTCTACGAGCAGTACTTC. Its product reads: CASSFSREFGLYEQYF. The rearrangement joined TRBV5-1 to TRBJ2-7, with TRBD2 as a weak D call on 5 bases. In the germline V gene, CDR1 corresponds to SGHRS and CDR2 to YFSETQ. From the cysteine through the phenylalanine, the CDR3 covers 16 amino acids. Of all the DNA, just the CDR3 is kept, 48 bases in frame from base 1. The trim is 2 bases for V and 3 bases for J, with a gap of 18 bases between the germline ends.